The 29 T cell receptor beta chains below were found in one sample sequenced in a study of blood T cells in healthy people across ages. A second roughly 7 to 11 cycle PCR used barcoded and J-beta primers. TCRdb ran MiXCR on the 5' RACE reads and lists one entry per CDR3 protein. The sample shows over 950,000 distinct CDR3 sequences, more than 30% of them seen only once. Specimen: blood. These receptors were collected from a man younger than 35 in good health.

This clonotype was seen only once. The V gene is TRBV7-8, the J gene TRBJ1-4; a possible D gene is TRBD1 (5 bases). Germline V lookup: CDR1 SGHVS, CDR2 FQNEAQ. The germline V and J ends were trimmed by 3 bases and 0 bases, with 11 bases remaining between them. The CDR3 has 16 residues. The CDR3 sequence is CASSLSGTATNEKLFF. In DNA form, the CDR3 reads TGTGCCAGCAGCTTGTCCGGGACCGCAACTAATGAAAAACTGTTTTTT.

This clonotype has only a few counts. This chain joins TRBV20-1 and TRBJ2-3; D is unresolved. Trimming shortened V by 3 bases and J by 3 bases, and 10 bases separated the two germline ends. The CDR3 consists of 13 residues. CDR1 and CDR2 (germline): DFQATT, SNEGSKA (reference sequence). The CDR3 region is CSARRAVTDTQYF. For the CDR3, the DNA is TGCAGTGCTAGGCGTGCGGTAACAGATACGCAGTATTTT.

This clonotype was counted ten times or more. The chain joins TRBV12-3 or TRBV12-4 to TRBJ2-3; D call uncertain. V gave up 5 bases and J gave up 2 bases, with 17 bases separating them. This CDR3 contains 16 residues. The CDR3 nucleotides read TGTGCCAGCAGTCCAACCCTATACGCGATCACAGATACGCAGTATTTT. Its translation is CASSPTLYAITDTQYF.

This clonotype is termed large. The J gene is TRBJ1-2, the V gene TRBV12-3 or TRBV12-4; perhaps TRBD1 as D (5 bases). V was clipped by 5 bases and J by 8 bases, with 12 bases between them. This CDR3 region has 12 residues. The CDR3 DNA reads TGTGCCAGCAGTCCATATGGGGGAGGCTACACCTTC. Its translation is CASSPYGGGYTF.

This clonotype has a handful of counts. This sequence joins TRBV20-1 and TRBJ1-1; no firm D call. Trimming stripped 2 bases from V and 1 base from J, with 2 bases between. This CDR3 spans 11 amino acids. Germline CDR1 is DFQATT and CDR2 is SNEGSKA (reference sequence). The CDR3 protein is CSARQNTEAFF. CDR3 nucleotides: TGCAGTGCTAGACAGAACACTGAAGCTTTCTTT.

CDR3 region: CASSYLAGGLRNEQYF. The CDR3 DNA follows: TGTGCCAGCAGCTACCTAGCGGGGGGGCTACGGAATGAGCAGTACTTC. The genes are TRBV11-1 and TRBJ2-5, with 12 bases aligning to TRBD2. CDR1 is SGHAT, CDR2 FQDESV, per germline (reference sequence). V was clipped by 4 bases and J by 11 bases; unmatched bases: 14. This CDR3 comprises 16 residues.

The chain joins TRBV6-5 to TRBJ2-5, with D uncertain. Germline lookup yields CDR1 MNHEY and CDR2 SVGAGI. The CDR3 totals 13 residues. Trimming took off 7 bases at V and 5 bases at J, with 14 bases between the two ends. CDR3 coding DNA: TGTGCCAGCAACCAGAGACGTCAGGAGACCCAGTACTTC. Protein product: CASNQRRQETQYF.

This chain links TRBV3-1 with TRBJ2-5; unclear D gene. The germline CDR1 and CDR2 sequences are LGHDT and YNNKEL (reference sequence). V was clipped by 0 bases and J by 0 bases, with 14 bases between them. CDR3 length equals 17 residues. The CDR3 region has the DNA TGTGCCAGCAGCCAAGATCTCGCCCGGTCTCACCAAGAGACCCAGTACTTC. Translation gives CASSQDLARSHQETQYF.

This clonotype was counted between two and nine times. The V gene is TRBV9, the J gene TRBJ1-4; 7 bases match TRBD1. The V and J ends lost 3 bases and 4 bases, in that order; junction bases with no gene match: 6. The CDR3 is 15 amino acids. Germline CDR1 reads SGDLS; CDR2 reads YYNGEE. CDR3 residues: CASSGGQLNNEKLFF. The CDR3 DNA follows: TGTGCCAGCAGCGGGGGACAGTTAAATAATGAAAAACTGTTTTTT.

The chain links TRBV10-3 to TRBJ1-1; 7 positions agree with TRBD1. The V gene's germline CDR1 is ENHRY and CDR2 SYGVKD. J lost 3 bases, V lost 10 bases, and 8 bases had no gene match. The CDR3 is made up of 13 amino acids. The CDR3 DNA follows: TGTGCCACCACACAGGGGCTGGACACTGAAGCTTTCTTT. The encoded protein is CATTQGLDTEAFF.

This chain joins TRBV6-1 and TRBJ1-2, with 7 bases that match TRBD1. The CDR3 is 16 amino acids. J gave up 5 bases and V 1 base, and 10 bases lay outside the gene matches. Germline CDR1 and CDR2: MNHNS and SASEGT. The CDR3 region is CASSEDPGQKSYGYTF. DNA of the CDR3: TGTGCCAGCAGTGAAGATCCGGGACAGAAGAGTTATGGCTACACCTTC.

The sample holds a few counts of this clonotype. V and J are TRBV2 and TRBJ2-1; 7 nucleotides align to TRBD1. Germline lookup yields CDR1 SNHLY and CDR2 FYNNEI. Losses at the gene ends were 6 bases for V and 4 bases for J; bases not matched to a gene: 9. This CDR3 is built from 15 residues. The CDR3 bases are TGTGCCAGCAGACAAGACGGGACAGTTTACAATGAGCAGTTCTTC. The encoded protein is CASRQDGTVYNEQFF. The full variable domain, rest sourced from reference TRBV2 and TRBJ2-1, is EPEVTQTPSHQVTQMGQEVILRCVPISNHLYFYWYRQILGQKVEFLVSFYNNEISEKSEIFDDQFSVERPDGSNFTLKIRSTKLEDSAMYFCASRQDGTVYNEQFFGPGTRLTVL.

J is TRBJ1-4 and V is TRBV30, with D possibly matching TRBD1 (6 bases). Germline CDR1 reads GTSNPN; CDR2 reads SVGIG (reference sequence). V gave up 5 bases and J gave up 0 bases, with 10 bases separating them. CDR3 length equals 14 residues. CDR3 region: CAWEDRPTNEKLFF. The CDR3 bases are TGTGCCTGGGAAGACAGGCCAACTAATGAAAAACTGTTTTTT.

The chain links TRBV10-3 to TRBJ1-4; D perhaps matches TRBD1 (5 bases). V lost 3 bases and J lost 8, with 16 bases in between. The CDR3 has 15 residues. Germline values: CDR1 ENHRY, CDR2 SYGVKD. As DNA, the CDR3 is TGTGCCATCAGTGATTCAACAGGCCAAAAGGAAAAACTGTTTTTT. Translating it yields CAISDSTGQKEKLFF.

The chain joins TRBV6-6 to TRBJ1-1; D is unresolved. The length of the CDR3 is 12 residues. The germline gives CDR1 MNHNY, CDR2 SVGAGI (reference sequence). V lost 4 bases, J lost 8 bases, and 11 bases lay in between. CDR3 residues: CASSFLAAEAFF. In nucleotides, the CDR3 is TGTGCCAGCAGTTTTCTCGCGGCCGAAGCTTTCTTT.

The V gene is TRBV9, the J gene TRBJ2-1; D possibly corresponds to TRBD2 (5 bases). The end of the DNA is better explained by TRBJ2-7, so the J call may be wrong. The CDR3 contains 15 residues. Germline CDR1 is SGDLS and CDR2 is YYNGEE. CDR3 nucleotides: TGTGCCAGCAGCGTAGGCGGGTACCTCTACAATGAGCAGTACTTC. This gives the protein CASSVGGYLYNEQYF.

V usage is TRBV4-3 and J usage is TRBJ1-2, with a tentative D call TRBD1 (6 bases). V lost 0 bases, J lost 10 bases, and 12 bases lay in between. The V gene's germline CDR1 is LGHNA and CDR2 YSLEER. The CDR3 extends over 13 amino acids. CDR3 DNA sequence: TGCGCCAGCAGCCAAGATGTCAGGACAGCCTACACCTTC. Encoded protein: CASSQDVRTAYTF.

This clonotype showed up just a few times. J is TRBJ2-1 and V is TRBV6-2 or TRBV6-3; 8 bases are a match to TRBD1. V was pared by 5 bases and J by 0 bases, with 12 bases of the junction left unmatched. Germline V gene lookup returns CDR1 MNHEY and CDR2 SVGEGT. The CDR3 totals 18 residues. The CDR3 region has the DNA TGTGCCAGCAGTCAGATCGACTACAGGGGGAGCTCCTACAATGAGCAGTTCTTC. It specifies CASSQIDYRGSSYNEQFF.

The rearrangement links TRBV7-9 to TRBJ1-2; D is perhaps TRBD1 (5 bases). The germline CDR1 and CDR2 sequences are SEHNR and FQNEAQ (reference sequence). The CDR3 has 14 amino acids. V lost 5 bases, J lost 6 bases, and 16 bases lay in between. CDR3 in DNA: TGTGCCAGCAGCGTAACCCAGGGTGATGATGGCTACACCTTC. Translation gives CASSVTQGDDGYTF.

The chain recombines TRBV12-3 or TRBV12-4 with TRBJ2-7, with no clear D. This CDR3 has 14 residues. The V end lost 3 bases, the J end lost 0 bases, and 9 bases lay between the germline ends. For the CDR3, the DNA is TGTGCCAGCAGTTTCACAGCAGCCTCCTACGAGCAGTACTTC. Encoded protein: CASSFTAASYEQYF.

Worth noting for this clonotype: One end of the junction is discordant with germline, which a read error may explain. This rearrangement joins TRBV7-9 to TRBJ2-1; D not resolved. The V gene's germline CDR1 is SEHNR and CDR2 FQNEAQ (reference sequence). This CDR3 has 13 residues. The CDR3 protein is CASSLGSYNGQFF. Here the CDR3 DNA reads TGTGCCAGCAGCTTAGGTTCTTACAATGGGCAGTTCTTC.

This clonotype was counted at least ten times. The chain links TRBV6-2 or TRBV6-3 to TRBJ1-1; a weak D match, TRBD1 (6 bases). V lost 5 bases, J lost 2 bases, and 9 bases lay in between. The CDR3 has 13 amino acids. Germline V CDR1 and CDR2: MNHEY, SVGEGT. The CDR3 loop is CASSRGTNTEAFF. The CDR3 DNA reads TGTGCCAGCAGTCGAGGGACAAACACTGAAGCTTTCTTT.

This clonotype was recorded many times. CDR3 amino acids: CSAKVINEQFF. CDR3 DNA sequence: TGCAGTGCTAAGGTGATCAATGAGCAGTTCTTC. This rearrangement joins TRBV20-1 to TRBJ2-1; D not certain. Germline CDR1 is DFQATT and CDR2 is SNEGSKA (reference sequence). V gave up 4 bases and J gave up 6 bases, with 7 bases separating them. The CDR3 length is 11 residues.

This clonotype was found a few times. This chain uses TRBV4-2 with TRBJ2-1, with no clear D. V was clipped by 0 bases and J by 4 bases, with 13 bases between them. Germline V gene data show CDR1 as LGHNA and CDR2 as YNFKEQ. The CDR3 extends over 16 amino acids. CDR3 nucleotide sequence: TGTGCCAGCAGCCAAGAGGAAGGCGTAGAGTACAATGAGCAGTTCTTC. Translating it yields CASSQEEGVEYNEQFF.

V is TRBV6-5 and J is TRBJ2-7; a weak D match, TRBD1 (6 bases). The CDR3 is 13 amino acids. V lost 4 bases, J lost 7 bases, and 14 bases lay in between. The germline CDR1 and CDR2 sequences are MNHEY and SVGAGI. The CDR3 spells CASSSGTPFEQYF. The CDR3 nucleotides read TGTGCCAGCAGTTCCGGGACACCCTTTGAGCAGTACTTC.

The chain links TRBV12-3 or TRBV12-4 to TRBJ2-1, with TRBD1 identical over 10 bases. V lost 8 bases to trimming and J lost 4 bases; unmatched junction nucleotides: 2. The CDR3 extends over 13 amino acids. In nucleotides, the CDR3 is TGTGCCAGCTGGACAGGGGGATACAATGAGCAGTTCTTC. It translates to CASWTGGYNEQFF.

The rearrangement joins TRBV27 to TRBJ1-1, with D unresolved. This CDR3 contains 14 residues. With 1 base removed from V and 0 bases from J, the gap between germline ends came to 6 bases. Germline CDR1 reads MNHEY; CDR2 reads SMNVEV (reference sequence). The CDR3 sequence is CASSLWRMNTEAFF. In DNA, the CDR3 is TGTGCCAGCAGTTTATGGCGGATGAACACTGAAGCTTTCTTT.

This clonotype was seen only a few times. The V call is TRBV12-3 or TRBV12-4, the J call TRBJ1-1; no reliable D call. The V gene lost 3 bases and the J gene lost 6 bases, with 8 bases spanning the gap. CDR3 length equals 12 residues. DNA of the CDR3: TGTGCCAGCAGTTTCGGGAGATCTGAAGCTTTCTTT. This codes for CASSFGRSEAFF.

The CDR3 DNA is TGTGCCAGCAGTGAACCCGGGGAGCTGTTTTTT. Protein sequence: CASSEPGELFF. The chain couples TRBV2 to TRBJ2-2; D remains unclear. Trimming took 2 bases from V and 6 from J, leaving 1 base between them. Germline V gene lookup returns CDR1 SNHLY and CDR2 FYNNEI. This CDR3 comprises 11 residues.